The present T cell receptor beta chain was sequenced within a study of vaccination and CD4 T cells after COVID-19. Regarding this clonotype: The target antigen is unknown.

With the Oncomine TCR Beta short-read assay, DNA from cultured CD4+ T cells was sequenced. TCRdb analysed the PCR reads with MiXCR anew, one entry per CDR3 protein. Of tens of thousands of distinct CDR3 sequences detected, nearly 55% appear once; the ten largest clones hold about 6.5%. The treatment is: approximately 10-day PBMC culture with coronavirus spike peptide pools or control peptides (ViraFEST assay). The CDR3 contains 14 residues. The germline CDR1 and CDR2 sequences are SGHRS and YFSETQ. V gave up 0 bases and J gave up 6 bases, with 12 bases separating them. The TCR comes from a human donor who had recovered from COVID-19. The chain uses TRBV5-1 and TRBJ1-1; D is ambiguous. Sequencing was performed on CD4+ T cells from blood, cultured in vitro. Here the CDR3 reads CASSLEDLAAEAFF. The CDR3 region has the DNA TGCGCCAGCAGCTTGGAGGACCTGGCCGCTGAAGCTTTCTTT. Full variable domain (remainder filled in from reference TRBV5-1 and TRBJ1-1): KAGVTQTPRYLIKTRGQQVTLSCSPISGHRSVSWYQQTPGQGLQFLFEYFSETQRNKGNFPGRFSGRQFSNSRSEMNVSTLELGDSALYLCASSLEDLAAEAFFGQGTRLTVV.